A single sample gave rise to the 24 T cell receptor beta chains below, sequenced in a study of blood T cell repertoires in COVID-19 (TCRdb year 2020). The library was obtained by the immunoSEQ multiplex PCR assay. The immuneACCESS repertoire file appears here via TCRdb, limited to in-frame rearrangements. These files lack a portion of the clones; in checked studies, under half of the deficit traces to unresolved V genes, and the cause of the others is not known. Here the sample has 18,000 or so clones; 77% occur a single time. In total, the top ten clones hold roughly 15% of the sample. Source material: peripheral blood. The receptors shown here come from a man aged 65 to 85 with COVID-19, enrolled during active disease.

Concerning this clone: The junction differs from germline at one of its ends, possibly a read error. The V call is TRBV24-1, the J call TRBJ2-1; 7 nucleotides match TRBD1. This CDR3 is 16 amino acids long. Germline assignment: CDR1 KGHDR and CDR2 SFDVKD. In DNA form, the CDR3 reads TGTGCCACCAGTGATCCAGGGGGTCCCTCCCACAATGAGCAGTTCTTC. It is translated as CATSDPGGPSHNEQFF.

Only one count was recorded for this clone. The chain recombines TRBV10-3 with TRBJ2-1, with 7 positions matching TRBD2. The CDR3 is 16 amino acids. With 0 bases clipped from V and 3 bases from J, the junction kept 5 bases outside the gene matches. Germline V lookup: CDR1 ENHRY, CDR2 SYGVKD. The CDR3 loop is CAISESMAGDYNEQFF. The CDR3 coding sequence is TGTGCCATCAGTGAGTCAATGGCGGGAGACTACAATGAGCAGTTCTTC.

The chain links TRBV9 to TRBJ2-7; 8 nucleotides line up with TRBD2. The CDR3 sequence is 15 residues long. V shed 2 bases and J 2 bases; nucleotides not matched to a gene: 6. The germline V gene encodes CDR1 SGDLS and CDR2 YYNGEE. CDR3 sequence reads: CASSVTSDATYEQYF. Here the CDR3 DNA reads TGTGCCAGCAGCGTGACTAGCGACGCCACCTACGAGCAGTACTTC.

This rearrangement joins TRBV14 to TRBJ1-2; D perhaps matches TRBD1 (5 bases). There are 17 residues in the CDR3. Deletions cut 0 bases from V and 0 bases from J, with 14 bases between. The germline CDR1 and CDR2 sequences are SGHDN and FVKESK. CDR3 in DNA: TGTGCCAGCAGCCAAGAGGGGGAGGCAGGCCCTAACTATGGCTACACCTTC. It yields the protein CASSQEGEAGPNYGYTF.

This chain connects TRBV6-6 to TRBJ1-5, with 9 bases fitting TRBD1. CDR1 and CDR2 (germline): MNHNY, SVGAGI (reference sequence). The CDR3 length is 16 residues. Trimming at V came to 7 bases and at J to 6 bases, leaving 13 bases not matched to a gene. This CDR3 is CASNGGTGRWGQPQHF. The CDR3 region has the DNA TGTGCCAGCAATGGGGGGACAGGGAGATGGGGTCAGCCCCAGCATTTT.

This rearrangement joins TRBV28 to TRBJ2-1; possibly TRBD2 for D (5 bases). Germline loops: CDR1 MDHEN, CDR2 SYDVKM. The V gene lost 7 bases and the J gene lost 12 bases, with 19 bases spanning the gap. The CDR3 has 13 residues. DNA of the CDR3: TGTGCCAGCAATCGAGCGGTTCCCCCTGGGCAGTTCTTC. It translates to CASNRAVPPGQFF.

The chain employs TRBV18 and TRBJ2-7; D is unresolved. Germline CDR1 KGHSH, CDR2 LQKENI. V was cut by 3 bases and J by 3 bases, with 9 bases left in between. The CDR3 is made up of 13 amino acids. As DNA, the CDR3 is TGTGCCAGCTCACCGGCAGGCCGCTACGAGCAGTACTTC. Encoded protein: CASSPAGRYEQYF.

As DNA, the CDR3 is TGTGCCACCAGCAGGGACAGGGGGCTGGACGAGCAGTACTTC. Translating gives CATSRDRGLDEQYF. V is TRBV15 and J is TRBJ2-7, with 11 nucleotides matching TRBD1. The CDR3 sequence is 14 residues long. V lost 3 bases and J lost 5; bases outside the gene matches: 3. Germline V gene sequence: CDR1 LNHNV, CDR2 YYDKDF (reference sequence).

This clone has a single count. The V call is TRBV6-1, the J call TRBJ2-2, with TRBD2 matching 8 bases. V shed 3 bases and J 7 bases; nucleotides not matched to a gene: 7. Germline loops: CDR1 MNHNS, CDR2 SASEGT. The length of the CDR3 is 15 residues. The DNA for the CDR3 is TGTGCCAGCAGTGACCCCGGGGGGGCCGTCGGGGAGCTGTTTTTT. Its translation is CASSDPGGAVGELFF.

The gene calls are TRBV11-2 and TRBJ1-6; a possible D gene is TRBD1 (5 bases). V was cut by 5 bases and J by 10 bases, with 12 bases left in between. This CDR3 has 13 amino acids. Looked up from germline, CDR1 is SGHAT and CDR2 is FQNNGV. CDR3 region: CASSPAGGSPLHF. CDR3 in DNA: TGTGCCAGCAGCCCTGCGGGGGGATCACCCCTCCACTTT.

The CDR3 sequence is CASSPWAGVRETQYF. The CDR3 DNA reads TGTGCCAGCAGCCCATGGGCGGGAGTCAGAGAGACCCAGTACTTC. V and J are TRBV11-2 and TRBJ2-5; 7 bases fit TRBD2. The ends lost 5 bases at V and 4 bases at J; junction bases unmatched: 10. Germline V gene lookup returns CDR1 SGHAT and CDR2 FQNNGV. This CDR3 contains 15 residues.

V is TRBV28 and J is TRBJ2-2, with 8 bases lining up with TRBD2. In germline, CDR1 is MDHEN, CDR2 SYDVKM. The CDR3 runs to 14 residues. V dropped 8 bases and J dropped 5; count of bases not matched to a gene: 7. In DNA, the CDR3 is TGTGCCAGCGGGACTAGTGTTTCGACCGGGGAGCTGTTTTTT. Its translation is CASGTSVSTGELFF.

The chain couples TRBV6-6 to TRBJ2-1; 8 bases map to TRBD2. V lost 7 bases and J lost 2; bases outside the gene matches: 4. Germline V gene data show CDR1 as MNHNY and CDR2 as SVGAGI (reference sequence). CDR3 size: 14 residues. Here the CDR3 reads CASTSGGTYNEQFF. CDR3 DNA: TGTGCCAGCACATCGGGGGGGACCTACAATGAGCAGTTCTTC.

This sequence joins TRBV21-1 and TRBJ1-1; whether TRBD1, the table's D call, matches the DNA was not checked. TRBV21-1 is classified as a pseudogene. The CDR3 is made up of 16 amino acids. CDR3: CASSKDPQKMNTEAFF. CDR3 in DNA: TGTGCCAGCAGCAAAGACCCACAGAAAATGAACACTGAAGCTTTCTTT.

This chain links TRBV2 with TRBJ2-5; D may be TRBD1 (6 bases). V was shortened by 9 bases and J by 4 bases, with 12 bases between the two germline ends. Germline V CDR1 and CDR2: SNHLY, FYNNEI. The CDR3 is 12 amino acids. For the CDR3, the DNA is TGTGCCAGTGGGGGCAGGGGAGAGACCCAGTACTTC. Translation gives CASGGRGETQYF. Supplemented by reference TRBV2 and TRBJ2-5, the full variable domain reads EPEVTQTPSHQVTQMGQEVILRCVPISNHLYFYWYRQILGQKVEFLVSFYNNEISEKSEIFDDQFSVERPDGSNFTLKIRSTKLEDSAMYFCASGGRGETQYFGPGTRLLVL.

This clone was observed a handful of times. The genes are TRBV20-1 and TRBJ2-1, with D maybe TRBD2 (5 bases). The germline gives CDR1 DFQATT, CDR2 SNEGSKA (reference sequence). CDR3 length: 11 amino acids. V was cut by 7 bases and J by 5 bases, with 9 bases left in between. The CDR3 DNA sequence: TGCAGTGTCCGGGGTCACAATGAGCAGTTCTTC. Translating gives CSVRGHNEQFF.

This clone counts as large (0.1 to 1%). The chain employs TRBV29-1 and TRBJ2-2; 7 nucleotides line up with TRBD1. Germline lookup yields CDR1 SQVTM and CDR2 ANQGSEA. The CDR3 runs 13 residues. V shed 2 bases and J 7 bases; nucleotides not matched to a gene: 4. CDR3 protein: CSVEKGAGGELFF. CDR3 nucleotide sequence: TGCAGCGTTGAAAAGGGGGCTGGCGGGGAGCTGTTTTTT.

The chain joins TRBV5-6 to TRBJ1-2; 8 bases agree with TRBD1. J was trimmed by 10 bases and V by 4 bases; bases with no gene match: 12. The length of the CDR3 is 14 residues. Germline CDR1 reads SGHDT; CDR2 reads YYEEEE. CDR3 in DNA: TGTGCCAGCAGCCCGAGCACAGGGGGTATGGACTACACCTTC. It codes for CASSPSTGGMDYTF.

J is TRBJ1-5 and V is TRBV24-1; D unclear. Trimming cost V 2 bases and J 0 bases, with 10 bases left between them. The CDR3 spans 16 residues. CDR1 KGHDR and CDR2 SFDVKD come from the germline V gene. The CDR3 loop reads CATSDSAGNSNQPQHF. The CDR3, as DNA: TGTGCCACCAGTGATTCTGCAGGAAATAGCAATCAGCCCCAGCATTTT.

CDR3 protein: CASSPGQYYNSPLHF. CDR3 bases: TGCGCCAGCAGCCCCGGACAGTACTATAATTCACCCCTCCACTTT. The chain has TRBV5-1 and TRBJ1-6; perhaps TRBD1 as D (6 bases). Germline V lookup: CDR1 SGHRS, CDR2 YFSETQ. Trimming cost V 4 bases and J 3 bases, with 11 bases left between them. The CDR3 has 15 amino acids.

The chain employs TRBV11-3 and TRBJ2-2, with no clear D. CDR1 is SGHNT and CDR2 is YENEEA in the germline V gene. V was shortened by 2 bases and J by 7 bases, with 5 bases between the two germline ends. CDR3 length equals 12 residues. CDR3 in DNA: TGTGCCAGCAGCTTATACGGCGGGGAGCTGTTTTTT. Protein: CASSLYGGELFF.

V and J are TRBV5-6 and TRBJ2-1, with 8 bases aligning to TRBD2. CDR1 and CDR2 from the germline V gene are SGHDT and YYEEEE. The CDR3 spans 13 residues. With 2 bases clipped from V and 8 bases from J, the junction kept 3 bases outside the gene matches. DNA for the CDR3: TGTGCCAGCAGCTTCGGGGGGGCTGATGAGCAGTTCTTC. This gives the protein CASSFGGADEQFF.

The genes are TRBV27 and TRBJ2-7, with TRBD1 matching 9 bases. Germline CDR1 and CDR2: MNHEY and SMNVEV (reference sequence). Trimming at V came to 2 bases and at J to 0 bases, leaving 2 bases not matched to a gene. CDR3 length: 15 amino acids. In nucleotides, the CDR3 is TGTGCCAGCAGTTTAGGGACAGGGAGCTCCTACGAGCAGTACTTC. Translated: CASSLGTGSSYEQYF.

The rearrangement uses TRBV19 and TRBJ1-2, with 8 bases identical to TRBD1. Trimming at V came to 3 bases and at J to 4 bases, leaving 7 bases not matched to a gene. Germline V gene sequence: CDR1 LNHDA, CDR2 SQIVND (reference sequence). The CDR3 runs to 15 residues. The CDR3 coding sequence is TGTGCCAGTAGTATCGACGCCGGGACAGGCTATGGCTACACCTTC. Amino acids: CASSIDAGTGYGYTF.